This TCR beta chain was recovered during a study of T-cell memory formation after mild COVID-19. For the study at large: TCR clusters mostly belonged to single donors.

J gave up 1 base and V 5 bases, and 5 bases lay outside the gene matches. This CDR3 comprises 15 residues. Germline CDR1 MRHNA, CDR2 SNTAGT. UMIs and sample barcodes were carried by the TCR alpha and TCR beta cDNA libraries that 5'RACE produced using constant-segment primers. TCRdb reprocessed the 5' RACE reads with MiXCR, giving one entry per CDR3 protein. The table has roughly 320,000 distinct CDR3 sequences, 25% to 30% seen once. V usage is TRBV6-4 and J usage is TRBJ2-7; 10 bases agree with TRBD2. The clonotype comes from an adult woman who had mild COVID-19 (a few samples of this study predate the infection). Cell type and time point are not known. Specimen: PBMCs or a T cell subset sorted from them (not recorded which). The CDR3 region is CASSQGLAPSYEQYF. As DNA, the CDR3 is TGTGCCAGCAGTCAGGGACTAGCGCCTTCCTACGAGCAGTACTTC.